Sequencing of this T cell receptor beta chain was carried out in a study of shared clonotypes between healthy human individuals. Donors included only healthy HIV-negative adults lacking recent acute infections or vaccinations. Donors, without exception, were Caucasian adults residing in Nashville, Tennessee. Points from the study as a whole: The four-donor shared clonotypes exceeded non-shared clonotypes in generation probability, with non-shared ones scoring lower. Tissues were not sampled, only blood, and their repertoires likely differ.

CDR3 length: 20 amino acids. The trim removed 0 bases at V and 5 bases at J, leaving 20 bases unmatched. CDR1 is LGHNA, CDR2 YNFKEQ, per germline. With regard to this clone: Its specificity is unknown.

Here immunoSEQ multiplex PCR was the method, and the copy in TCRdb shows in-frame clones only, minus some. The sample holds about 2.3 million clones, 80% to 95% seen once. This receptor was taken from a man aged 18 to 29 in good health. Some clones in this sample may be carry-over from other donors' samples. The specimen sequenced was naive CD4+ T cells from PBMCs. Sample subset: CD45RA+ positively selected. The chain is built from TRBV4-2 and TRBJ1-2, with 8 nucleotides matching TRBD1. In DNA form, the CDR3 reads TGTGCCAGCAGCCAAGAAGCTCTATCAGTCGGACAGGGCCGGCGGTATGGCTACACCTTC. It is translated as CASSQEALSVGQGRRYGYTF.